This TCR beta chain was sequenced for a study of lymphopenia after photon versus proton radiotherapy (dated by TCRdb to about 2019). The study in broad terms: The study compared the immunological effects of photon versus proton radiation therapy in patients with gastrointestinal tumors who developed high-grade lymphopenia. The roughly 20 patients in the cohort had gastrointestinal tumors, were treated with either photon or proton therapy, and subsequently developed lymphopenia. The study was designed to characterize how the impact on the immune system differs between the two radiation modalities. Summary of the overall study and its limitations: Proton-treated patients stayed relatively stable during treatment, while photon-treated patients lost naive T cells and TCR diversity and gained effector/memory populations. Among patients across the cohort who died, overall survival time showed an inverse correlation with a larger post-nadir drop in TCR diversity. Once the lymphocyte count had reached its nadir, the repertoires of photon-treated patients showed oligoclonal expansion, particularly of CD8+ Temra cells, and this expansion drove the decline in diversity. The survival association was examined only in patients who died, and the authors described better survival with proton therapy as a possibility, not as a demonstrated result.

Library method: the immunoSEQ multiplex PCR assay. T cell repertoires were profiled with deep sequencing of rearranged TCR beta loci together with multiparametric flow cytometry. TCRdb limited this immuneACCESS table to in-frame rearrangements with V and J called. A share of clones is missing; checked studies link under half to unresolved V genes, and the rest is unexplained. This sample gives 22,000 or so clones in total; roughly four fifths of them show up just once. The ten largest clonotypes hold about 3% of the sample. From the cysteine up to the phenylalanine, the CDR3 has a length of 15 residues. This entry keeps only the CDR3 DNA: 45 bases, framed from base 1. V is clipped by 1 base and J by 6 bases, and the sequence between their germline boundaries is 13 bases long. Sequences SGHVS (CDR1) and FQNEAQ (CDR2) are obtained from the germline V gene. About this clone: The antigen this receptor binds is unknown. It has no much larger one-base neighbor in the sample; base qualities were not kept.

The source of this sequence is a woman between 50 and 59 years old with pancreatic cancer. The V and J segments used are TRBV7-8 and TRBJ2-1, and TRBD2 may be the D gene, going by 5 matching bases. The sample consisted of peripheral blood, taken from a patient treated with photon-based radiotherapy. In nucleotides, the sequence is TGTGCCAGCAGCTTAGAGCGAGGGAGTGGCAATGAGCAGTTCTTC. Translated, it reads CASSLERGSGNEQFF.